This TCR beta chain was documented in a study of T cell clones after liver transplantation. Overall study context: A pre-transplant mixed lymphocyte reaction with TCRbeta sequencing defined graft-donor-reactive clones followed in post-transplant blood. Tolerant meant at least one year fully off immunosuppression without liver enzymes above twice normal. Regarding the study as a whole: Migration into the graft, not deletion, may explain lost graft donor-reactive T cells.

The method was immunoSEQ multiplex PCR; TCRdb's version includes in-frame clones alone and lacks a portion of them. The sample includes under 55,000 clones, just over 85% of them seen just once. V was shortened by 5 bases and J by 6 bases, with 17 bases between the two germline ends. Germline V lookup: CDR1 SGHAT, CDR2 FQNNGV. The CDR3 has 15 residues. In regard to this clone: Its matching antigen is unknown.

The source material was CD4+ T cells from blood, sampled 24 months after liver transplant. This rearrangement joins TRBV11-2 to TRBJ1-5; D possibly corresponds to TRBD1 (6 bases). The sequence came from a human patient who received a liver transplant. T cells may partly derive from the graft donor. CDR3 in amino acids: CASSINPGASQPQHF. DNA for the CDR3: TGTGCCAGCAGCATCAACCCGGGGGCGAGTCAGCCCCAGCATTTT.